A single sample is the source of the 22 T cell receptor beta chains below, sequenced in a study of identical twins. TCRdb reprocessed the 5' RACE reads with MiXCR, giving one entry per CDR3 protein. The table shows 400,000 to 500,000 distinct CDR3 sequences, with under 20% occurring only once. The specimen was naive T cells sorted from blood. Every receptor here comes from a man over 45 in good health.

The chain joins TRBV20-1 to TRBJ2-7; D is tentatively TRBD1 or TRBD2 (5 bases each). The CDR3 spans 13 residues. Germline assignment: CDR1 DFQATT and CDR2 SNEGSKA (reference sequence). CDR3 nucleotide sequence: TGCAGCGCCCCTTACAGGCTAGCCTCCGAGCAGTACTTC. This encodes CSAPYRLASEQYF.

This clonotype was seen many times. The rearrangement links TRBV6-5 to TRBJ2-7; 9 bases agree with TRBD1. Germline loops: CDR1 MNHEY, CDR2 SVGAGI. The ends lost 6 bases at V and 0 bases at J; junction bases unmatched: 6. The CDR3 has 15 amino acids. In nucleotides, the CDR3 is TGTGCCAGCAGACTCGACAGGGGGAGCTCCTACGAGCAGTACTTC. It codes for CASRLDRGSSYEQYF.

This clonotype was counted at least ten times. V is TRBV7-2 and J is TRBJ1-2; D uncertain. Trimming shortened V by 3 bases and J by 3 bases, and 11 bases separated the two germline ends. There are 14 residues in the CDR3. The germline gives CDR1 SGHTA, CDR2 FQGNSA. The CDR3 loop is CASSLVGSDYGYTF. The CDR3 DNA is TGTGCCAGCAGCTTGGTAGGGTCGGACTATGGCTACACCTTC.

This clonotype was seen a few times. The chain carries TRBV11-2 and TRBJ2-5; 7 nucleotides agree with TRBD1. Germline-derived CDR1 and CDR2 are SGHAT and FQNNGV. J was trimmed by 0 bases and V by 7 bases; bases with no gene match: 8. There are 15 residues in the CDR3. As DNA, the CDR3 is TGTGCCAGCACCCAGGGACAGTGGTACCAAGAGACCCAGTACTTC. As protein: CASTQGQWYQETQYF.

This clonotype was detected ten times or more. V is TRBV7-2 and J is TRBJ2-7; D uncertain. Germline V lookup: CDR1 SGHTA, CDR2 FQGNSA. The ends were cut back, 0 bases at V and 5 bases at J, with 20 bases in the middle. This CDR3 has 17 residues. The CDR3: CASSLAPDWAVWDEQYF. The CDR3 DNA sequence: TGTGCCAGCAGCTTAGCGCCAGACTGGGCGGTATGGGACGAGCAGTACTTC.

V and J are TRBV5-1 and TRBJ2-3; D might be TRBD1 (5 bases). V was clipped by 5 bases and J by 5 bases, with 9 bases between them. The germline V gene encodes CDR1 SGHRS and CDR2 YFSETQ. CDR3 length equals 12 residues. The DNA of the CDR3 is TGCGCCAGCAGGACGCAGGGAGATACGCAGTATTTT. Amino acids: CASRTQGDTQYF.

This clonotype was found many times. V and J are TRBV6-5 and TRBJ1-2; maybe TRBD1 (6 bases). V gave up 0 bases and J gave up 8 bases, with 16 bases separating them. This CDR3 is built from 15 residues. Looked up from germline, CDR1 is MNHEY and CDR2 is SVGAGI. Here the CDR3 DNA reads TGTGCCAGCAGTTACTCCTTGAACAGGGAGGGAGGCTACACCTTC. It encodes CASSYSLNREGGYTF.

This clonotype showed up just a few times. CDR3 region: CSATFDQGTNYEQYF. The CDR3 DNA follows: TGCAGCGCTACTTTTGATCAGGGAACTAACTACGAGCAGTACTTC. The J gene is TRBJ2-7, the V gene TRBV29-1; tentative D call: TRBD1 (5 bases). V was shortened by 7 bases and J by 3 bases, with 22 bases between the two germline ends. The CDR3 spans 15 residues. Germline V CDR1 and CDR2: SQVTM, ANQGSEA.

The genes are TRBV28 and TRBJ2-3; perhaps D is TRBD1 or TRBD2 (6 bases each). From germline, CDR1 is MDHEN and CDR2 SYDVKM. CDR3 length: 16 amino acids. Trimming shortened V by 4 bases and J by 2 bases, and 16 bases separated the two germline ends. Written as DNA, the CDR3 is TGTGCCAGCAGTTATCCCTCGGGGGCGCCCACAGATACGCAGTATTTT. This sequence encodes CASSYPSGAPTDTQYF. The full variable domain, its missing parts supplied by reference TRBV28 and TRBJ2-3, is DVKVTQSSRYLVKRTGEKVFLECVQDMDHENMFWYRQDPGLGLRLIYFSYDVKMKEKGDIPEGYSVSREKKERFSLILESASTNQTSMYLCASSYPSGAPTDTQYFGPGTRLTVL.

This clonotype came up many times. The CDR3 nucleotides are TGTGCCAGCAGTGAACGGATTGAGGGGGCGCATGGCTACACCTTC. The encoded protein is CASSERIEGAHGYTF. The chain employs TRBV25-1 and TRBJ1-2; 7 bases fit TRBD1. From germline, CDR1 is MGHDK and CDR2 SYGVNS. The trim removed 2 bases at V and 6 bases at J, leaving 9 bases unmatched. The CDR3 consists of 15 residues.

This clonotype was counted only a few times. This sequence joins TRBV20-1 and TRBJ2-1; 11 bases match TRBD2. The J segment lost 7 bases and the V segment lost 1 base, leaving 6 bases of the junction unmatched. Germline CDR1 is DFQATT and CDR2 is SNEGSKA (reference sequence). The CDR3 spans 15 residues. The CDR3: CSARALAGGENEQFF. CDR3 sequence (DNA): TGCAGTGCTAGAGCCCTAGCGGGGGGTGAGAATGAGCAGTTCTTC.

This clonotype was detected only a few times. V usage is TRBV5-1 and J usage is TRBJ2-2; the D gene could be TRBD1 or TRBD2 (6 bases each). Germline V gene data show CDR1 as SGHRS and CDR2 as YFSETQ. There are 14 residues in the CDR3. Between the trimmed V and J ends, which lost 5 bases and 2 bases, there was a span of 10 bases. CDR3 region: CASRRGENTGELFF. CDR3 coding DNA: TGCGCCAGCAGAAGGGGGGAAAACACCGGGGAGCTGTTTTTT.

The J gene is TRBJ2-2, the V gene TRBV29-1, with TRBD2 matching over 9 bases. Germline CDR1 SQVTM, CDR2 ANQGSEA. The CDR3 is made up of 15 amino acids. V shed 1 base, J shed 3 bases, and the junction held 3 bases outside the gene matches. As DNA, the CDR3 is TGCAGCGTTGAAGGGGCGGGAGGGCACACCGGGGAGCTGTTTTTT. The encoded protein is CSVEGAGGHTGELFF.

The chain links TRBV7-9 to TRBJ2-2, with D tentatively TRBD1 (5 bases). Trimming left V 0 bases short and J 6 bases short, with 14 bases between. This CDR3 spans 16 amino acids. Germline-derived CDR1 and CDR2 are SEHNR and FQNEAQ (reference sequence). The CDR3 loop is CASSLALAGIAGELFF. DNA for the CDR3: TGTGCCAGCAGCTTAGCGCTGGCAGGGATAGCCGGGGAGCTGTTTTTT.

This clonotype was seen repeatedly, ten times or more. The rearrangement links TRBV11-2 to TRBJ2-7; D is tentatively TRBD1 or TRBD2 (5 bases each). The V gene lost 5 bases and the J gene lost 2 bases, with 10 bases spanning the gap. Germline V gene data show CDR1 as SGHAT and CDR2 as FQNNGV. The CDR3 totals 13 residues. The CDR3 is CASSPRDPYEQYF. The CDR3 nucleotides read TGTGCCAGCAGCCCACGGGACCCCTACGAGCAGTACTTC.

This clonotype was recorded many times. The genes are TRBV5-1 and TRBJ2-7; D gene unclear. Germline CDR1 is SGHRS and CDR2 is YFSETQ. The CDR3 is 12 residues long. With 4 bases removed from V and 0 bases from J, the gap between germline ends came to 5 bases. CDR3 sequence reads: CASSTSSYEQYF. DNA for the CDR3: TGCGCCAGCAGCACCAGCTCCTACGAGCAGTACTTC.

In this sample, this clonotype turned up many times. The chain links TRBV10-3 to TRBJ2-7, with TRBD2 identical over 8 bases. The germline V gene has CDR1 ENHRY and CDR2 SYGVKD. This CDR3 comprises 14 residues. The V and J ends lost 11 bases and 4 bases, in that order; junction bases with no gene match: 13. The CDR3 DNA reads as TGTGCCTCCCGGCCCAGCGGGGGACTATACGAGCAGTACTTC. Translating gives CASRPSGGLYEQYF.

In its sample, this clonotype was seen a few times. CDR3 region: CASSQDAGRGTDTQYF. The CDR3 DNA reads TGTGCCAGCAGCCAAGACGCCGGCAGAGGAACAGATACGCAGTATTTT. V gene TRBV4-2 combines with J gene TRBJ2-3; D not certain. The germline V and J ends were trimmed by 0 bases and 3 bases, with 13 bases remaining between them. CDR3 length: 16 amino acids. Looked up from germline, CDR1 is LGHNA and CDR2 is YNFKEQ.

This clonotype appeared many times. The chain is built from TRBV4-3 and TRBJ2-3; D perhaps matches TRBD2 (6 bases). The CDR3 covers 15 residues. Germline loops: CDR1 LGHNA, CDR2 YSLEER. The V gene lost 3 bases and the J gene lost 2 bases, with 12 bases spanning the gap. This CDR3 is CASSQMWGVTDTQYF. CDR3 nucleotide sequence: TGCGCCAGCAGCCAGATGTGGGGGGTCACAGATACGCAGTATTTT.

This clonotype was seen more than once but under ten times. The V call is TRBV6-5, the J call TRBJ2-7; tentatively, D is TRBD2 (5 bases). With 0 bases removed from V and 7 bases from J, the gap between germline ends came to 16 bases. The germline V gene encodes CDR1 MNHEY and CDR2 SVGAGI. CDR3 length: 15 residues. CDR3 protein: CASSYSLGSFGEQYF. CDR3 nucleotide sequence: TGTGCCAGCAGTTACTCTCTGGGGAGCTTCGGGGAGCAGTACTTC.

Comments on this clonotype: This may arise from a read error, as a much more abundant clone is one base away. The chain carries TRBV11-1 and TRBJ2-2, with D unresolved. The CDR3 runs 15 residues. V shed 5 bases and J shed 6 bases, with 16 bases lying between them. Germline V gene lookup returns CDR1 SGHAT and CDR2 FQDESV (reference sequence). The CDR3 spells CASSRRGFSSGELFF. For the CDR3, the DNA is TGTGCCAGCAGCCGACGAGGATTCTCTTCCGGGGAGCTGTTTTTT.

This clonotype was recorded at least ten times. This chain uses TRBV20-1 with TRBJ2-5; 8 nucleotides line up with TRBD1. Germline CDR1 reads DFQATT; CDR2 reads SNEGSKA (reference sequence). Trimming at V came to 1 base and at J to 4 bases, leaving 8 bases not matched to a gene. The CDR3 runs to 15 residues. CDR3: CSARGRTGNLETQYF. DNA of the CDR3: TGCAGTGCTAGAGGACGGACAGGGAATTTAGAGACCCAGTACTTC.